This T cell receptor beta chain was sequenced for a study of blood T cells in healthy people across ages. Points from the study as a whole: Researchers report that TCR beta diversity correlated strongly with naive T cell percentage. It was held that diversity estimates obtained from one million T cells represented underestimates. Possibly, changes in expanded clonotypes were confounded because donor CMV status was unknown. Significant beta diversity loss was already apparent by age approximately 38, declining roughly linearly.

The second PCR ran about 7 to 12 cycles with a sample-barcoded 5' primer and J-beta primers. TCRdb called the 5' RACE reads again in MiXCR, with one record for every CDR3 protein. This table holds approximately 730,000 distinct CDR3 sequences, approximately 53% found once. Comment on this clonotype: Its antigen is still unknown.

Sequences were obtained from blood. The TCR originated in a man older than 75 in good health.

The chain's CDR3 is CTGQGAYEQFF. Here the CDR3 DNA reads TGTACGGGACAGGGGGCATACGAGCAGTTCTTC. J is TRBJ2-1 and V is TRBV21-1; TRBD1 is the table's D call, not checked against the DNA. TRBV21-1 is described as a pseudogene. The CDR3 has 11 amino acids.